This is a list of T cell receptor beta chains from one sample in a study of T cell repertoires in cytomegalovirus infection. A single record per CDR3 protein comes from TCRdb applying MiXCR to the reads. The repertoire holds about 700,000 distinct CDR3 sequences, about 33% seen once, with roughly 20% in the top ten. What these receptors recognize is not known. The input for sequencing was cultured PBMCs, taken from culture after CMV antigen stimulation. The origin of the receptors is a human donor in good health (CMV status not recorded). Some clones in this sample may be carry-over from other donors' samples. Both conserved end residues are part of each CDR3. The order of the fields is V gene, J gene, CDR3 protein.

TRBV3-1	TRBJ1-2	CASRRSNYGYTF
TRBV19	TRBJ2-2	CASSIAGDRGRGTGELFF
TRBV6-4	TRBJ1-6	CAREWDSPLHF
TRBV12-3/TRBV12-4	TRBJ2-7	CASRRTSGRHEQYF
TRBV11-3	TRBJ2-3	CASSSSTALDTQYF
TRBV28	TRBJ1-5	CASRGTGGRGSNQPQHF
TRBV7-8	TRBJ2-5	CASSLALYRGETQYF
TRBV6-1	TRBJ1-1	CASSELRGTEAFF
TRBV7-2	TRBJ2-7	CASSSDSSEQYF
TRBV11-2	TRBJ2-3	CASSLSHDTDTQYF
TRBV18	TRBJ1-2	CASSPDEGNGYTF
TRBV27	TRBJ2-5	CASSPLLLADAKETQYF
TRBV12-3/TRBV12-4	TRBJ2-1	CASSLLSGFGTYNEQFF
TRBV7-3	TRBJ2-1	CASRGAYNEQFF
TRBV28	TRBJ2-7	CASSWGGDSYEQYF
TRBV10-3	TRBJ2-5	CAISQGQLAREETQYF
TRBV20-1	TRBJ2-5	CSARDLRLGMGESETQYF
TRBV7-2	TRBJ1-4	CASSLSPNEKLFF
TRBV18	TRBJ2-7	CASSPRTGTGASEQYF
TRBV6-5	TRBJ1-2	CASSYAGTGGAWNYGYTF
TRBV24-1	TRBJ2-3	CATSPGGGRTDTQYF
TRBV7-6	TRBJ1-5	CASSRDRGNQPQHF
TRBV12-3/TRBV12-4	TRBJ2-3	CASALGDTQYF
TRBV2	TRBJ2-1	CASARTKGNEQFF
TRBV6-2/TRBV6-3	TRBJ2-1	CASSYPPSGSSMDEQFF
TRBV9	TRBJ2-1	CASSVELRDYNEQFF
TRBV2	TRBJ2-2	CASSVGQGWTGELFF
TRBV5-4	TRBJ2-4	CASSEEVPGLAGEIAKNIQYF
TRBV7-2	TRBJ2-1	CASSTGLARVNEQFF
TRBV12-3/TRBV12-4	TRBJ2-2	CASRQTSGSGAGELFF
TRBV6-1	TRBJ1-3	CASSVLGGSGNTIYF
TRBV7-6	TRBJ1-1	CASSSRTSRNTEAFF
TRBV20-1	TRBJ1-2	CSARDQSGSFYGYTF
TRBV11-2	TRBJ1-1	CASRRGTDLTEAFF
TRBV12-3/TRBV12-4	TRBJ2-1	CASRVGLRSEQFF
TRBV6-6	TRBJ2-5	CASSYPTSGRALGYQETQYF
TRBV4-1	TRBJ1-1	CASSQDLVTTEAFF